This T cell receptor (beta chain) appears in the sequencing data of a study of PD-1 blockade in classical Hodgkin lymphoma. Time point in this sample: cycle 4 day 1 (C4D1), after less than 7 weeks of nivolumab. Brentuximab vedotin exposure varied among the patients, all of whom had relapsed after autologous stem cell transplantation. The CDR3 extends over 15 amino acids. From germline, CDR1 is LGHNA and CDR2 YSLEER. V was pared by 0 bases and J by 9 bases, with 5 bases of the junction left unmatched. Sequencing was performed with immunoSEQ multiplex PCR; in TCRdb, only in-frame clones are kept and a portion is missing. This table has around 57,000 clones, around nine tenths appearing once.

This TCR was sampled from a human donor with classical Hodgkin lymphoma. Sequenced here: peripheral blood mononuclear cells (PBMCs), sampled before the fourth cycle of nivolumab. This sequence joins TRBV4-3 and TRBJ1-6; 7 bases are shared with TRBD1. The CDR3 DNA sequence: TGCGCCAGCAGCCAAGATCAGGGGGGAGGTTCACCCCTCCACTTT. Protein product: CASSQDQGGGSPLHF.